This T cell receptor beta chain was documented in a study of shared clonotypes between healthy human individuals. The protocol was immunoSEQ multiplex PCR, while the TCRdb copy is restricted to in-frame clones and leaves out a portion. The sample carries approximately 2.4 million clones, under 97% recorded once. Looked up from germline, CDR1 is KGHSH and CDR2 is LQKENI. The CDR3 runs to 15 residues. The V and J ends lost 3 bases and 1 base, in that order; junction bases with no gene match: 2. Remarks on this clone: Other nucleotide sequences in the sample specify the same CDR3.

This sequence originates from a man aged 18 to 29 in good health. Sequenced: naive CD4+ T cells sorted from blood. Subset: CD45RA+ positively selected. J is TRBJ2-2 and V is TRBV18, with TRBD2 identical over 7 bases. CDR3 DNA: TGTGCCAGCTCACCGGGACTACAGAACACCGGGGAGCTGTTTTTT. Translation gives CASSPGLQNTGELFF.